A single sample is the source of the 16 T cell receptor beta chains below, sequenced in a study of shared clonotypes between healthy human individuals. TCRdb's table, derived via immunoSEQ multiplex PCR, lists solely in-frame clones and lacks some. The sample includes hundreds of thousands of clones, around 75% seen only once; the top ten take roughly an eighth. What was sequenced was PBMCs. These receptors originate from a woman between 40 and 55 years old in good health. Some clones in this sample may be carry-over from other donors' samples.

The rearrangement joins TRBV21-1 to TRBJ2-1; TRBD1, the D gene given by the table, was not confirmed from the DNA. TRBV21-1 is flagged as a pseudogene. The CDR3 contains 17 residues. This CDR3 is CASSKGGPFTHVNEQFF. Here the CDR3 DNA reads TGTGCCAGCAGCAAAGGGGGGCCTTTCACACACGTCAATGAGCAGTTCTTC.

This clone turned up a few times. The rearrangement uses TRBV6-4 and TRBJ2-6; D unresolved. Looked up from germline, CDR1 is MRHNA and CDR2 is SNTAGT. The CDR3 has 15 residues. Between the trimmed V and J ends, which lost 3 bases and 4 bases, there was a span of 10 bases. The CDR3 DNA reads as TGTGCCAGCAGTGAGGACCCAGGCGGGGCCAACGTCCTGACTTTC. Amino acids: CASSEDPGGANVLTF.

On this clone itself: This specimen includes other DNA sequences encoding the same CDR3. Written as DNA, the CDR3 is TGTGCCAGTAGTATACCGGGAGGGGAGACCCAGTACTTC. It is translated as CASSIPGGETQYF. This sequence joins TRBV19 and TRBJ2-5; the match to TRBD2 covers 8 bases. CDR3 length: 13 residues. Germline V CDR1 and CDR2: LNHDA, SQIVND (reference sequence). With 2 bases clipped from V and 5 bases from J, the junction kept 1 base outside the gene matches.

The V and J genes are TRBV28 and TRBJ1-1; D gene uncertain. Germline V gives CDR1 MDHEN, CDR2 SYDVKM. Trimming cost V 6 bases and J 6 bases, with 14 bases left between them. The CDR3 loop spans 13 amino acids. CDR3 sequence (DNA): TGTGCCAGCAGCCAAAACATGCGCGCTGAAGCTTTCTTT. It specifies CASSQNMRAEAFF.

This clone was found a few times. This chain uses TRBV11-2 with TRBJ2-7, with D possibly being TRBD1 (6 bases). Germline CDR1 SGHAT, CDR2 FQNNGV. Trimming left V 4 bases short and J 2 bases short, with 15 bases between. The CDR3 is made up of 15 amino acids. As DNA, the CDR3 is TGTGCCAGCAGCTCCCGGTGGGACAACGCCTACGAGCAGTACTTC. Its protein product is CASSSRWDNAYEQYF. Complete variable domain (other parts from reference TRBV11-2 and TRBJ2-7): EAGVAQSPRYKIIEKRQSVAFWCNPISGHATLYWYQQILGQGPKLLIQFQNNGVVDDSQLPKDRFSAERLKGVDSTLKIQPAKLEDSAVYLCASSSRWDNAYEQYFGPGTRLTVT.

The CDR3 nucleotides read TGTGCCAGCAACCTATGGGGGCCCACTGAAGCTTTCTTT. The encoded protein is CASNLWGPTEAFF. The gene calls are TRBV5-6 and TRBJ1-1; D may be TRBD1 (6 bases). The germline V and J ends were trimmed by 6 bases and 4 bases, with 13 bases remaining between them. Germline values: CDR1 SGHDT, CDR2 YYEEEE. This CDR3 comprises 13 residues.

The V call is TRBV19, the J call TRBJ2-7, with TRBD1 identical over 9 bases. The CDR3 consists of 14 residues. J gave up 3 bases and V 5 bases, and 5 bases lay outside the gene matches. Germline values: CDR1 LNHDA, CDR2 SQIVND (reference sequence). The CDR3 region is CASSVTGGSYEQYF. In DNA form, the CDR3 reads TGTGCCAGTAGTGTCACAGGGGGCAGCTACGAGCAGTACTTC.

CDR3 region: CASSIKGSHIISNQPQHF. DNA of the CDR3: TGTGCCAGTAGTATTAAGGGGTCACATATTATTAGCAATCAGCCCCAGCATTTT. The chain links TRBV19 to TRBJ1-5; possible D gene TRBD1, 5 bases. Trimming shortened V by 3 bases and J by 0 bases, and 18 bases separated the two germline ends. There are 18 residues in the CDR3. Germline CDR1 LNHDA, CDR2 SQIVND (reference sequence).

The rearrangement links TRBV7-9 to TRBJ2-1; TRBD1 agrees at 9 bases. This CDR3 is 14 amino acids long. V lost 7 bases and J lost 4; bases outside the gene matches: 5. Germline CDR1 and CDR2: SEHNR and FQNEAQ (reference sequence). DNA for the CDR3: TGTGCCAGCAATGGGGACAGGGCATACAATGAGCAGTTCTTC. As protein: CASNGDRAYNEQFF.

In this sample, this clone turned up once. The chain joins TRBV15 to TRBJ2-6, with D possibly TRBD2 on 5 matching bases. The CDR3 extends over 18 amino acids. CDR1 is LNHNV and CDR2 is YYDKDF in the germline V gene (reference sequence). Trimming stripped 4 bases from V and 2 bases from J, with 18 bases between. The CDR3 region has the DNA TGTGCCACCAGCAACCCCGGACTGGGGAACGCTGGGGCCAACGTCCTGACTTTC. Translation: CATSNPGLGNAGANVLTF. The full variable domain, with the rest looked up from reference TRBV15 and TRBJ2-6, is DAMVIQNPRYQVTQFGKPVTLSCSQTLNHNVMYWYQQKSSQAPKLLFHYYDKDFNNEADTPDNFQSRRPNTSFCFLDIRSPGLGDTAMYLCATSNPGLGNAGANVLTFGAGSRLTVL.

The CDR3 nucleotides are TGTGCCAGCAGCCCCTCCCCGTCCGTCACTGAAGCTTTCTTT. It yields the protein CASSPSPSVTEAFF. The chain is built from TRBV14 and TRBJ1-1; no clear D gene. V lost 4 bases, J lost 4 bases, and 13 bases lay in between. This CDR3 contains 14 residues. The V gene's germline CDR1 is SGHDN and CDR2 FVKESK.

The chain uses TRBV28 and TRBJ2-4, with 7 bases that match TRBD2. The V segment lost 9 bases and the J segment 1 base; nucleotides outside the gene matches: 6. The CDR3 is made up of 14 amino acids. The germline gives CDR1 MDHEN, CDR2 SYDVKM. This CDR3 is CASAVGGAKNIQYF. CDR3 bases: TGTGCCAGTGCCGTCGGGGGGGCCAAAAACATTCAGTACTTC.

This clone was detected only once. The chain couples TRBV30 to TRBJ2-5, with 8 bases aligning to TRBD2. TRBJ2-7 explains the end of the DNA better; the J call may be wrong. The germline V gene encodes CDR1 GTSNPN and CDR2 SVGIG (reference sequence). This CDR3 spans 14 amino acids. The CDR3 coding sequence is TGTGCCTGGAGTGACGGGAGGGCATGGTACGAGCAGTACTTC. The encoded protein is CAWSDGRAWYEQYF.

As to this clone: It differs at one base from a far larger clone, so likely a read error. Other DNA sequences in this specimen translate into the identical CDR3. The CDR3 DNA reads as TGTGCCAGCAGTGACTCCACAGGGGCAGATACGCAGTATTTT. Residues: CASSDSTGADTQYF. V gene TRBV6-4 combines with J gene TRBJ2-3, with TRBD1 matching over 7 bases. CDR1 is MRHNA, CDR2 SNTAGT, per germline. V dropped 0 bases and J dropped 4; count of bases not matched to a gene: 1. The CDR3 loop spans 14 amino acids.

This rearrangement joins TRBV6-5 to TRBJ1-1, with D possibly being TRBD1 (6 bases). The CDR3 spans 13 residues. The V end lost 5 bases, the J end lost 4 bases, and 11 bases lay between the germline ends. From germline, CDR1 is MNHEY and CDR2 SVGAGI. In DNA, the CDR3 is TGTGCCAGCAGTGAACAACAGGGCACTGAAGCTTTCTTT. It codes for CASSEQQGTEAFF.

The rearrangement links TRBV4-3 to TRBJ1-2, with D tentatively TRBD1 (5 bases). The CDR3 spans 15 residues. Trimming took off 0 bases at V and 8 bases at J, with 16 bases between the two ends. CDR1 LGHNA and CDR2 YSLEER come from the germline V gene. This CDR3 reads CASSQDVLAPGGYTF. Written as DNA, the CDR3 is TGCGCCAGCAGCCAAGATGTCCTGGCGCCAGGGGGCTACACCTTC.